The 31 T cell receptor beta chains listed next were all sequenced from one sample in a study of cytomegalovirus exposure and HLA in healthy donors. With 60 Vbeta and 13 Jbeta primers, the PCR was carried out. Assay: immunoSEQ multiplex PCR; the TCRdb copy retains only in-frame clones and omits some. The sample records hundreds of thousands of clones, around 80% being singletons. The sequenced sample consisted of PBMCs. All receptors come from a boy aged 5-17 years in good health and CMV-seronegative.

The gene calls are TRBV27 and TRBJ2-7; D may be TRBD1 (6 bases). V dropped 1 base and J dropped 13 bases, with 14 bases sitting between them. There are 12 residues in the CDR3. Germline V CDR1 and CDR2: MNHEY, SMNVEV (reference sequence). CDR3 sequence reads: CASSLLRDRLYF. The CDR3, as DNA: TGTGCCAGCAGTTTATTGCGCGACAGGCTCTACTTC.

This chain joins TRBV27 and TRBJ2-7; 9 nucleotides align to TRBD1. The germline V gene has CDR1 MNHEY and CDR2 SMNVEV (reference sequence). J lost 6 bases, V lost 4 bases, and 13 bases had no gene match. This CDR3 spans 16 amino acids. The CDR3: CASSSATGTGRFEQYF. The CDR3 bases are TGTGCCAGCAGTTCAGCGACCGGGACAGGGAGATTCGAGCAGTACTTC.

This chain connects TRBV15 to TRBJ2-1, with 12 bases identical to TRBD2. Germline V CDR1 and CDR2: LNHNV, YYDKDF (reference sequence). The CDR3 is 14 amino acids. V lost 3 bases, J lost 15 bases, and 9 bases stayed unmatched. The chain's CDR3 is CATSSLTSGGGPFF. CDR3 sequence (DNA): TGTGCCACCAGCAGTTTGACTAGCGGGGGAGGTCCGTTCTTC.

This chain joins TRBV5-1 and TRBJ1-2; a possible D gene is TRBD1 (6 bases). CDR3 length equals 14 residues. Germline V gene data show CDR1 as SGHRS and CDR2 as YFSETQ. V lost 2 bases and J 7 bases, leaving 15 bases between the germline ends. CDR3 in amino acids: CASSFNREGSGYTF. The CDR3 DNA follows: TGCGCCAGCAGCTTCAACAGGGAGGGGAGTGGCTACACCTTC.

The chain combines TRBV14 with TRBJ2-6, with D perhaps TRBD2 (5 bases). V dropped 4 bases and J dropped 2 bases, with 12 bases sitting between them. This CDR3 has 16 amino acids. Germline V lookup: CDR1 SGHDN, CDR2 FVKESK. CDR3 sequence reads: CASSLPGSPGANVLTF. The CDR3 DNA sequence: TGTGCCAGCAGCCTTCCTGGGAGCCCTGGGGCCAACGTCCTGACTTTC.

The sample holds a few counts of this clone. The chain carries TRBV25-1 and TRBJ2-1, with a weak D call TRBD1 (5 bases). Trimming took off 8 bases at V and 0 bases at J, with 11 bases between the two ends. The CDR3 contains 14 residues. Germline lookup yields CDR1 MGHDK and CDR2 SYGVNS. CDR3 coding DNA: TGTGCCAGCGGACCCCAGGGCTCCTACAATGAGCAGTTCTTC. It translates to CASGPQGSYNEQFF.

This chain joins TRBV30 and TRBJ2-3; no definite D call. The germline V gene encodes CDR1 GTSNPN and CDR2 SVGIG (reference sequence). The CDR3 is 13 residues long. V was trimmed by 3 bases and J by 2 bases, leaving 9 bases between them. The CDR3 sequence is CAWSASYTDTQYF. CDR3 coding DNA: TGTGCCTGGAGCGCGTCATACACAGATACGCAGTATTTT.

Notes on this clone: This CDR3 is also generated by other DNA sequences in the sample. V gene TRBV6-7 combines with J gene TRBJ2-3; no firm D call. TRBV6-7 is labeled an ORF, and its function is uncertain. There are 12 residues in the CDR3. V shed 8 bases and J shed 1 base, with 7 bases lying between them. The CDR3 DNA follows: TGTGCCAGCTCGCAGGGCACAGATACGCAGTATTTT. Encoded protein: CASSQGTDTQYF.

The chain employs TRBV7-6 and TRBJ2-7, with 9 bases aligning to TRBD1. The CDR3 is 15 amino acids. V lost 3 bases, J lost 2 bases, and 5 bases stayed unmatched. Germline V gene sequence: CDR1 SGHVS, CDR2 FNYEAQ. The DNA for the CDR3 is TGTGCCAGCAGCTTTCCGGGACAGGGTCCCTACGAGCAGTACTTC. Amino acids: CASSFPGQGPYEQYF.

The V and J genes are TRBV10-3 and TRBJ2-2; D may be TRBD1 (6 bases). Germline-derived CDR1 and CDR2 are ENHRY and SYGVKD. The V and J ends lost 11 bases and 5 bases respectively, with 18 bases between them. The length of the CDR3 is 14 residues. The CDR3 here is CAARGAGSTGELFF. As DNA, the CDR3 is TGTGCCGCCAGGGGCGCCGGATCTACCGGGGAGCTGTTTTTT.

The V and J genes are TRBV5-6 and TRBJ2-5; 7 positions match TRBD2. The CDR3 is 14 residues long. Germline lookup yields CDR1 SGHDT and CDR2 YYEEEE. With V trimmed by 7 bases and J by 4 bases, 10 bases remained unmatched. CDR3 amino acids: CASVGGDPAETQYF. DNA of the CDR3: TGTGCCAGCGTTGGGGGGGACCCTGCAGAGACCCAGTACTTC.

The chain couples TRBV30 to TRBJ1-2; D is perhaps TRBD1 (6 bases). V shed 7 bases and J shed 4 bases, with 16 bases lying between them. The germline V gene encodes CDR1 GTSNPN and CDR2 SVGIG (reference sequence). This CDR3 is 13 amino acids long. The CDR3 nucleotides are TGTGCCTCTCACCACAGGGCCCCCTATGGCTACACCTTC. Translation gives CASHHRAPYGYTF.

V is TRBV6-5 and J is TRBJ1-3; D is undetermined. This CDR3 has 15 amino acids. Germline CDR1 MNHEY, CDR2 SVGAGI. V lost 4 bases and J 2 bases, leaving 12 bases between the germline ends. This chain's CDR3 is CASSFGRLAGNTIYF. Here the CDR3 DNA reads TGTGCCAGCAGTTTTGGCAGGTTAGCTGGAAACACCATATATTTT.

The CDR3 loop reads CASSPLAGGPWEQYF. The CDR3 DNA is TGTGCCAGCTCACCTCTCGCGGGGGGCCCATGGGAGCAGTACTTC. The rearrangement uses TRBV18 and TRBJ2-7, with TRBD2 identical over 8 bases. Germline trimming cut 3 bases from V and 7 bases from J; bases unmatched to any gene: 11. Germline V gene sequence: CDR1 KGHSH, CDR2 LQKENI. This CDR3 is 15 amino acids long. The complete variable domain, with remaining parts taken from reference TRBV18 and TRBJ2-7, reads NAGVMQNPRHLVRRRGQEARLRCSPMKGHSHVYWYRQLPEEGLKFMVYLQKENIIDESGMPKERFSAEFPKEGPSILRIQQVVRGDSAAYFCASSPLAGGPWEQYFGPGTRLTVT.

The chain carries TRBV13 and TRBJ1-6, with a tentative D call TRBD1 (6 bases). This CDR3 has 16 residues. Germline-derived CDR1 and CDR2 are PRHDT and FYEKMQ (reference sequence). V dropped 6 bases and J dropped 3 bases, with 15 bases sitting between them. The CDR3 is CASSYRNRDYNSPLHF. The CDR3, as DNA: TGTGCCAGCAGTTATCGAAACAGGGACTATAATTCACCCCTCCACTTT.

This rearrangement joins TRBV30 to TRBJ2-7; TRBD2 is a possible D gene (7 bases). Germline V lookup: CDR1 GTSNPN, CDR2 SVGIG (reference sequence). CDR3 size: 14 residues. With 8 bases removed from V and 1 base from J, the gap between germline ends came to 18 bases. This CDR3 reads CAHGGGRPSYEQYF. In DNA form, the CDR3 reads TGTGCCCATGGGGGGGGCCGACCTTCCTACGAGCAGTACTTC.

CDR3 DNA: TGTGCCAGCAGCCAAGATTTCGCGGGCGGGGCCTACGAGCAGTACTTC. Its translation: CASSQDFAGGAYEQYF. V usage is TRBV14 and J usage is TRBJ2-7; D might be TRBD2 (6 bases). Trimming stripped 0 bases from V and 2 bases from J, with 14 bases between. The CDR3 sequence is 16 residues long. From germline, CDR1 is SGHDN and CDR2 FVKESK.

This rearrangement joins TRBV30 to TRBJ2-5; D is perhaps TRBD2 (6 bases). The J call may be in error: the DNA end matches TRBJ2-7 better. The CDR3 is made up of 14 amino acids. Germline lookup yields CDR1 GTSNPN and CDR2 SVGIG (reference sequence). The CDR3 here is CAWSVRRTTYEQYF. The CDR3 DNA sequence: TGTGCCTGGAGTGTACGCAGGACTACCTACGAGCAGTACTTC.

The gene calls are TRBV4-1 and TRBJ2-7, with 11 positions matching TRBD1. The CDR3 is made up of 15 amino acids. Losses at the gene ends were 2 bases for V and 2 bases for J; bases not matched to a gene: 2. Germline V gene data show CDR1 as MGHRA and CDR2 as YSYEKL. The CDR3 DNA reads TGCGCCAGCAGCCAAACGGGACAGGGGGCCTACGAGCAGTACTTC. Residues: CASSQTGQGAYEQYF.

The chain recombines TRBV29-1 with TRBJ1-2; 10 bases are a match to TRBD1. The CDR3 contains 15 residues. Looked up from germline, CDR1 is SQVTM and CDR2 is ANQGSEA. J gave up 6 bases and V 6 bases, and 13 bases lay outside the gene matches. CDR3 bases: TGCAGCGTACGCGACAGGGGGCAGGTCAAAGATGGCTACACCTTC. It yields the protein CSVRDRGQVKDGYTF. Complete variable domain (other parts from reference TRBV29-1 and TRBJ1-2): SAVISQKPSRDICQRGTSLTIQCQVDSQVTMMFWYRQQPGQSLTLIATANQGSEATYESGFVIDKFPISRPNLTFSTLTVSNMSPEDSSIYLCSVRDRGQVKDGYTFGSGTRLTVV.

This chain joins TRBV11-2 and TRBJ1-1; TRBD1 matches at 8 bases. Losses at the gene ends were 1 base for V and 11 bases for J; bases not matched to a gene: 15. The CDR3 covers 16 residues. Germline V gene lookup returns CDR1 SGHAT and CDR2 FQNNGV. CDR3 DNA sequence: TGTGCCAGCAGCTTAGTGGGGAGTACTGACAGGGGTACGGCTTTCTTT. Translating it yields CASSLVGSTDRGTAFF.

This clone was picked up one time. The chain employs TRBV29-1 and TRBJ2-5, with D maybe TRBD2 (6 bases). V gave up 6 bases and J gave up 1 base, with 12 bases separating them. The CDR3 loop spans 13 amino acids. The V gene's germline CDR1 is SQVTM and CDR2 ANQGSEA. The CDR3 bases are TGCAGCGTGGCGCCGGGACTCCAAGAGACCCAGTACTTC. Its translation: CSVAPGLQETQYF.

The chain combines TRBV29-1 with TRBJ1-1, with D possibly matching TRBD1 (5 bases). Germline V lookup: CDR1 SQVTM, CDR2 ANQGSEA. V was shortened by 2 bases and J by 11 bases, with 21 bases between the two germline ends. The CDR3 spans 14 residues. The DNA for the CDR3 is TGCAGCGTTGAAATTACCACAGCGACGGGGGGGGCTTTCTTT. The encoded protein is CSVEITTATGGAFF.

The rearrangement joins TRBV25-1 to TRBJ1-1; D not certain. The length of the CDR3 is 13 residues. The ends were cut back, 6 bases at V and 1 base at J, with 9 bases in the middle. CDR1 and CDR2 (germline): MGHDK, SYGVNS. Written as DNA, the CDR3 is TGTGCCAGCAGGATGGTGGCGAACACTGAAGCTTTCTTT. Translating gives CASRMVANTEAFF.

V is TRBV11-2 and J is TRBJ2-1; weak D call: TRBD2 (6 bases). V was pared by 5 bases and J by 0 bases, with 17 bases between. The CDR3 consists of 17 residues. CDR1 and CDR2 (germline): SGHAT, FQNNGV. In nucleotides, the CDR3 is TGTGCCAGCAGCCTACGGCGGGACGTCAGCTCCTACAATGAGCAGTTCTTC. Translating it yields CASSLRRDVSSYNEQFF.

The V and J genes are TRBV4-1 and TRBJ2-3; D unresolved. CDR1 MGHRA and CDR2 YSYEKL come from the germline V gene. This CDR3 contains 16 residues. Trimming cost V 0 bases and J 1 base, with 11 bases left between them. The chain's CDR3 is CASSQDAADRTDTQYF. The CDR3, as DNA: TGCGCCAGCAGCCAAGATGCGGCCGACCGCACAGATACGCAGTATTTT.

CDR3 sequence reads: CASSWGDRNTIYF. DNA of the CDR3: TGTGCCAGCAGCTGGGGGGATCGGAACACCATATATTTT. This chain uses TRBV11-1 with TRBJ1-3; a weak D match, TRBD1 (5 bases). CDR1 is SGHAT and CDR2 is FQDESV in the germline V gene (reference sequence). The CDR3 spans 13 residues. The V gene lost 4 bases and the J gene lost 7 bases, with 11 bases spanning the gap.

The V call is TRBV19, the J call TRBJ1-2, with 9 bases that match TRBD1. With V trimmed by 6 bases and J by 6 bases, 5 bases remained unmatched. Germline V gene sequence: CDR1 LNHDA, CDR2 SQIVND (reference sequence). CDR3 size: 13 residues. The CDR3 loop reads CASSTWTGDGYTF. The CDR3 DNA is TGTGCCAGTAGCACCTGGACAGGGGATGGCTACACCTTC.

This chain links TRBV6-1 with TRBJ2-3; perhaps TRBD1 as D (5 bases). The V gene lost 1 base and the J gene lost 0 bases, with 11 bases spanning the gap. The length of the CDR3 is 16 residues. Per the germline V gene, CDR1 is MNHNS and CDR2 is SASEGT. This chain's CDR3 is CASSEGAGPSTDTQYF. The CDR3 nucleotides read TGTGCCAGCAGTGAAGGCGCAGGGCCTAGCACAGATACGCAGTATTTT.

The gene calls are TRBV5-4 and TRBJ2-7; TRBD2 matches at 11 bases. The V gene's germline CDR1 is SGHNT and CDR2 YYREEE (reference sequence). J gave up 2 bases and V 0 bases, and 4 bases lay outside the gene matches. This CDR3 region has 16 residues. In DNA form, the CDR3 reads TGTGCCAGCAGCTTGGGGGGTAGCGGGGGGGCCTACGAGCAGTACTTC. The encoded protein is CASSLGGSGGAYEQYF.

The chain joins TRBV7-3 to TRBJ1-1, with D possibly TRBD1 on 5 matching bases. Trimming pared 5 bases from V and 2 bases from J, leaving 18 bases between. Germline lookup yields CDR1 SGHTA and CDR2 FQGTGA. CDR3 length equals 16 residues. The CDR3 spells CASSATYRGENTEAFF. The CDR3 DNA follows: TGTGCCAGCAGCGCTACCTACCGGGGGGAAAACACTGAAGCTTTCTTT.